Reported below is one T cell receptor (beta chain). Original analysis: Amplification from reference gene primers served as the basis for estimated nucleated cell counts. Data came from immunoSEQ multiplex PCR; TCRdb stores just in-frame clones and leaves some out. Clone size and V and J calls were adopted from that table, with D and trimming inferred from the DNA. Of approximately 460,000 clones listed, about 88% were seen once; the top ten hold around 0.9%. The sample originates from a study of blood T cell repertoires in COVID-19. Turning to the study itself: Specimens from acute and convalescent COVID-19 originated in the United States, Italy and Spain. T cells, B-cell-depleted T cells, or PBMCs provided the cDNA or gDNA that served as material.

The Seattle patients, enrolled during active infection, were followed longitudinally. V was clipped by 1 base and J by 9 bases, with 10 bases between them. Germline CDR1 reads SNHLY; CDR2 reads FYNNEI. The CDR3 has 13 amino acids. The sequencing sample was made of peripheral blood. The source of this sequence is a man aged 18 to 29 with COVID-19, enrolled during active disease. The chain recombines TRBV2 with TRBJ2-1; D not certain. The CDR3 sequence: CASSEGFSGEQFF. The DNA of the CDR3 is TGTGCCAGCAGTGAAGGGTTTAGTGGTGAGCAGTTCTTC.